The rows below give T cell receptor beta chains drawn from one sample of a study. From the 5' RACE reads, TCRdb called clonotypes with MiXCR, one entry per CDR3 protein. Of approximately 31,000 distinct CDR3 sequences in the sample, about 28% were seen once. Sequencing was performed on naive CD4+ T cells sorted from a lymph node. The source is a female donor with breast cancer. The CDR3 runs from the conserved cysteine through the conserved F or W. D genes are given only for firm matches. Only part of the rows carry a size: once, few, many, or a class if the clone is expanded.

CDR3,size,D,V
CSARGDEGHFNSPLHF,few,.,TRBV20-1
CSASPRADNEQFF,.,.,TRBV20-1
CATTGQGSYEQYF,.,.,TRBV6-1
CASSWGQETQYF,few,.,TRBV7-2
CASSVGGASSYEQYF,many,.,TRBV9
CASSSLAGGGDAEQYF,few,TRBD2,TRBV4-3
CASSVGDGDTEAFF,medium-sized,.,TRBV5-1
CATSDGSEDTQYF,.,.,TRBV24-1
CASSSRGDSQNIQYF,few,TRBD1,TRBV5-1
CAITGNTGELFF,.,.,TRBV10-3
CASKTLAGLSSYNEQFF,many,TRBD2,TRBV6-5
CSAHTTGREGYSHYGYTF,many,.,TRBV20-1
CSARRANTGELFF,few,.,TRBV20-1
CASSYWAGGEETQYF,.,.,TRBV6-5
CASSPSRQSSYEQYF,.,.,TRBV3-1
CASSSGQVANEKLFF,.,TRBD1,TRBV5-1
CTIPSTSPPWQYF,many,TRBD2,TRBV20-1
CASSQMKVSGYTF,few,.,TRBV3-1
CASSLRTKNTGELFF,.,.,TRBV27
CASSQGSVTDTQYF,.,.,TRBV4-2
CASSSRDRPLYNEQFF,.,TRBD1,TRBV5-1
CASSFGDGYTF,.,.,TRBV12-3/TRBV12-4
CTSSAYRDSGELFF,.,TRBD1,TRBV7-9
CATSRDMAGAEAFF,.,.,TRBV15
CASSAGLAGTGWQETQYF,few,TRBD2,TRBV5-5
CASSLAGAASVGNEQFF,few,.,TRBV7-9
CASNLGQGGNQPQHF,few,TRBD1,TRBV5-1
CASSLTVAQPNSPLHF,many,.,TRBV12-3/TRBV12-4
CASRLVLGLAGAGTDTQYF,.,.,TRBV12-2
CASSSSGLSYNEQFF,.,.,TRBV11-2
CASRDRREGEQYF,.,.,TRBV6-6
CASSFGDLYEQYF,.,.,TRBV12-3/TRBV12-4
CASSIGAGAAYEQYF,few,.,TRBV7-2
CASSPGQGPDTQYF,medium-sized,.,TRBV5-1
CASSFPGGYTEAFF,.,TRBD1,TRBV12-3/TRBV12-4
CASLSGLASTDTQYF,.,TRBD2,TRBV28
CASGGQGTEQYF,many,TRBD1,TRBV5-1
CAISGSGGPNNEQFF,.,TRBD2,TRBV10-3
CATMDRITDTQYF,many,.,TRBV6-5
CASSPTGGNQPQHF,.,.,TRBV7-2
CASSLSQGGNEQFF,medium-sized,.,TRBV5-1
CASSPQTGSAYEQYF,.,TRBD1,TRBV7-2
CASSLAGGSTGELFF,.,TRBD2,TRBV7-6
CASSYSGRGNQPQHF,once,.,TRBV6-5
CASSSRQGAYEQYF,.,TRBD1,TRBV4-1
CASRAGTGGIEAFF,few,TRBD1,TRBV12-3/TRBV12-4
CASSFSPLYEQYF,few,.,TRBV27
CASSRRTGYQETQYF,.,.,TRBV7-9
CASSQDRDTGELFF,.,.,TRBV4-3
CASSATGYTGELFF,few,.,TRBV7-3
CASSDVVGNTGELFF,many,.,TRBV5-8
CASSRANIQYF,.,.,TRBV19
CASSTGESSYNEQFF,many,TRBD1,TRBV5-1
CASSLTGRPYEQYF,many,.,TRBV5-1
CASSSTNRENEKLFF,.,.,TRBV7-9